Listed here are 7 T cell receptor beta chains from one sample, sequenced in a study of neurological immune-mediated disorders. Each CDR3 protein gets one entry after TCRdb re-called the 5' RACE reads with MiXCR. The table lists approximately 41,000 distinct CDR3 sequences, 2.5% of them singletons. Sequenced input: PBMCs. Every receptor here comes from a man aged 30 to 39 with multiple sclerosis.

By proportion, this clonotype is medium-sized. The CDR3 DNA is TGCGCCAGCAGCTTGCTGGGTGGAGACCGCTCAAGCGGCTACACCTTC. As protein: CASSLLGGDRSSGYTF. The chain is built from TRBV5-1 and TRBJ1-2; D is unresolved. CDR1 SGHRS and CDR2 YFSETQ come from the germline V gene. CDR3 length equals 16 residues. Trimming left V 1 base short and J 8 bases short, with 21 bases between.

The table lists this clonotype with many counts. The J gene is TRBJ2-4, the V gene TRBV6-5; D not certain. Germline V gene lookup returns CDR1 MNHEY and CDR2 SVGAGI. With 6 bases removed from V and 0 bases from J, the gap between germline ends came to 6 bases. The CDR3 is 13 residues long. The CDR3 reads CASSALAKNIQYF. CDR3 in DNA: TGTGCCAGCAGCGCTCTAGCCAAAAACATTCAGTACTTC.

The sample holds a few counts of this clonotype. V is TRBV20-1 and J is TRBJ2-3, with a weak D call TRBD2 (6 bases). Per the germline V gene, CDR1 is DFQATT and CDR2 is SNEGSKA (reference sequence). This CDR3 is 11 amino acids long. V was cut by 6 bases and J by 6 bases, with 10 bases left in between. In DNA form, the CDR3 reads TGCAGTGCCCTGCGGGGCGATACGCAGTATTTT. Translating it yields CSALRGDTQYF.

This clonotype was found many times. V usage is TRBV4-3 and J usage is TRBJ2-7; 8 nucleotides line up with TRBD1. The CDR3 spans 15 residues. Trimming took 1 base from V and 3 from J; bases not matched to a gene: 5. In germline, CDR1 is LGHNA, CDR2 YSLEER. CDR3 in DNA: TGCGCCAGCAGCCAAGTTTCGGGACAGGTCTACGAGCAGTACTTC. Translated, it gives CASSQVSGQVYEQYF.

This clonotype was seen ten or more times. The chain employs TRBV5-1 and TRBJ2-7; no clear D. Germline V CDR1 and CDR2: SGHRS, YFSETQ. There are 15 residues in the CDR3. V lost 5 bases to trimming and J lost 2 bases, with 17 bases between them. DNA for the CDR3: TGCGCCAGCAGTATGGCGGTCAGGCGGCCCTACGAGCAGTACTTC. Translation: CASSMAVRRPYEQYF.

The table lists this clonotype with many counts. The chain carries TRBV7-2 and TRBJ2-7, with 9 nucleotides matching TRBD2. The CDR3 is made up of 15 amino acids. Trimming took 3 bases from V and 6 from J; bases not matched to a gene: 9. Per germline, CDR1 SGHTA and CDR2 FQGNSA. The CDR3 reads CASSFHSAGGIEQYF. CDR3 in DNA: TGTGCCAGCAGCTTCCACTCAGCGGGGGGAATCGAGCAGTACTTC.

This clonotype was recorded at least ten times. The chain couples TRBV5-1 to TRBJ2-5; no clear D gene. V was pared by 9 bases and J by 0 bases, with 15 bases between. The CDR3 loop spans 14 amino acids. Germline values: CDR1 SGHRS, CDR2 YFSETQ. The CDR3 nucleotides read TGCGCCACCGCGTTCTACCCGAACCAAGAGACCCAGTACTTC. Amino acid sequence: CATAFYPNQETQYF.